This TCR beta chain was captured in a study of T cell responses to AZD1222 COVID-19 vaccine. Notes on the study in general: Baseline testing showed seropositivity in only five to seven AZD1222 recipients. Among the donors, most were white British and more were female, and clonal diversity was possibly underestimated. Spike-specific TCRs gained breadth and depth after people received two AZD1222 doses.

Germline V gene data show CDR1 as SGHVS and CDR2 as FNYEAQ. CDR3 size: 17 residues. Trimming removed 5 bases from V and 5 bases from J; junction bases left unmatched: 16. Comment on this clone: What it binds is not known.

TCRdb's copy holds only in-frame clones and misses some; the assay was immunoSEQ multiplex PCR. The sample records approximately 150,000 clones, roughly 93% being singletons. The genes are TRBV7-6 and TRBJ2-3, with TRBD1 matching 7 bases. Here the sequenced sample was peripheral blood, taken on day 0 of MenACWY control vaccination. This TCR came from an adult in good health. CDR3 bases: TGTGCCAGCAGCCCGTTAGGGACAGCCTTAATCCAAGATACGCAGTATTTT. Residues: CASSPLGTALIQDTQYF.